One sample yielded the 21 T cell receptor beta chains listed below, sequenced in a study of T cell responses to AZD1222 COVID-19 vaccine. Profiled with immunoSEQ multiplex PCR; TCRdb holds only in-frame clones, not every one. This sample has about 130,000 clones, with about 87% found just once. Source: peripheral blood, taken on day 0 of AZD1222 vaccination. The receptors were gathered from an adult in good health.

J is TRBJ2-5 and V is TRBV3-1 (or the pseudogene TRBV3-2), with 9 bases fitting TRBD2. V gave up 8 bases and J gave up 1 base; unmatched junction bases: 11. The germline V gene encodes CDR1 LGHDT and CDR2 YNNKEL (reference sequence). The CDR3 contains 16 residues. The CDR3 region is CASHRAGSGGQETQYF. As DNA, the CDR3 is TGTGCCAGCCACCGGGCGGGTAGCGGGGGCCAAGAGACCCAGTACTTC.

The rearrangement links TRBV27 to TRBJ2-7; 8 bases line up with TRBD2. V dropped 7 bases and J dropped 2; count of bases not matched to a gene: 7. The V gene's germline CDR1 is MNHEY and CDR2 SMNVEV (reference sequence). The CDR3 sequence is 14 residues long. The CDR3 protein is CASTTLAGPYEQYF. CDR3 DNA sequence: TGTGCCAGCACCACCTTAGCGGGGCCCTACGAGCAGTACTTC.

V gene TRBV14 combines with J gene TRBJ1-4; D gene uncertain. CDR3 length: 14 amino acids. CDR1 and CDR2 from the germline V gene are SGHDN and FVKESK. Trimming took off 7 bases at V and 2 bases at J, with 11 bases between the two ends. The CDR3 protein is CASTSGGTNEKLFF. The CDR3 DNA follows: TGTGCCAGCACCAGTGGAGGGACTAATGAAAAACTGTTTTTT.

The chain is built from TRBV19 and TRBJ2-3, with D perhaps TRBD1 or TRBD2 (5 bases each). Trimming cost V 4 bases and J 6 bases, with 17 bases left between them. This CDR3 comprises 15 residues. Germline lookup yields CDR1 LNHDA and CDR2 SQIVND (reference sequence). The CDR3 region is CASSNSLRDQDTQYF. CDR3 bases: TGTGCCAGTAGTAATTCTCTAAGGGACCAGGATACGCAGTATTTT.

This clone was observed once. This chain connects TRBV30 to TRBJ1-5, with D uncertain. The V end lost 0 bases, the J end lost 2 bases, and 17 bases lay between the germline ends. The CDR3 has 17 amino acids. The germline CDR1 and CDR2 sequences are GTSNPN and SVGIG (reference sequence). The DNA for the CDR3 is TGTGCCTGGAGTGTATCGAGGGTCCCCAATGGCAATCAGCCCCAGCATTTT. Encoded protein: CAWSVSRVPNGNQPQHF.

This clone was counted a few times. The J gene is TRBJ2-7, the V gene TRBV6-1; D is ambiguous. This CDR3 region has 13 residues. Trimming took 3 bases from V and 4 from J, leaving 10 bases between them. Germline V CDR1 and CDR2: MNHNS, SASEGT. CDR3 protein: CASSESTKYEQYF. As DNA, the CDR3 is TGTGCCAGCAGTGAGTCTACGAAGTACGAGCAGTACTTC.

This clone turned up a few times. This rearrangement joins TRBV9 to TRBJ2-1; 13 positions agree with TRBD2. The germline V gene has CDR1 SGDLS and CDR2 YYNGEE. The CDR3 runs 17 residues. V shed 3 bases, J shed 6 bases, and the junction held 9 bases outside the gene matches. The CDR3 sequence: CASSAFRTSGRGNEQFF. CDR3 nucleotide sequence: TGTGCCAGCAGCGCCTTTCGGACTAGCGGGAGAGGCAATGAGCAGTTCTTC. Based on the CDR3 plus reference TRBV9 and TRBJ2-1, the full variable domain is DSGVTQTPKHLITATGQRVTLRCSPRSGDLSVYWYQQSLDQGLQFLIQYYNGEERAKGNILERFSAQQFPDLHSELNLSSLELGDSALYFCASSAFRTSGRGNEQFFGPGTRLTVL.

This chain links TRBV5-6 with TRBJ2-1, with 12 bases identical to TRBD2. Trimming took 5 bases from V and 4 from J; bases not matched to a gene: 10. The CDR3 extends over 17 amino acids. Germline loops: CDR1 SGHDT, CDR2 YYEEEE. The DNA for the CDR3 is TGTGCCAGCAGTCGACTAGCGGGAGTTGTTTCGTACAATGAGCAGTTCTTC. Its protein product is CASSRLAGVVSYNEQFF.

The chain employs TRBV5-1 and TRBJ1-2; D gene uncertain. Germline CDR1 and CDR2: SGHRS and YFSETQ. Trimming removed 3 bases from V and 2 bases from J, with 11 bases in between. CDR3 size: 14 residues. CDR3 nucleotides: TGCGCCAGCAGCTCCCTGACCGCGAACTATGGCTACACCTTC. Its translation: CASSSLTANYGYTF.

The J gene is TRBJ2-5, the V gene TRBV7-2; 11 bases are a match to TRBD1. CDR1 is SGHTA and CDR2 is FQGNSA in the germline V gene. This CDR3 has 16 residues. J lost 5 bases, V lost 1 base, and 6 bases had no gene match. The CDR3 coding sequence is TGTGCCAGCAGCTTAGATGGGACAGGGGGTTGGGAGACCCAGTACTTC. Translated: CASSLDGTGGWETQYF. The full variable domain, rest sourced from reference TRBV7-2 and TRBJ2-5, is GAGVSQSPSNKVTEKGKDVELRCDPISGHTALYWYRQSLGQGLEFLIYFQGNSAPDKSGLPSDRFSAERTGGSVSTLTIQRTQQEDSAVYLCASSLDGTGGWETQYFGPGTRLLVL.

The V and J genes are TRBV13 and TRBJ2-7, with a possible D match to TRBD2 (6 bases). Looked up from germline, CDR1 is PRHDT and CDR2 is FYEKMQ (reference sequence). The V and J ends lost 1 base and 0 bases respectively, with 10 bases between them. This CDR3 has 15 residues. The CDR3 nucleotides read TGTGCCAGCAGCTTAGAAGTCGGGAGCTCCTACGAGCAGTACTTC. This translates into CASSLEVGSSYEQYF.

The V call is TRBV7-8, the J call TRBJ2-7; 8 bases are a match to TRBD1. With V trimmed by 5 bases and J by 5 bases, 8 bases remained unmatched. Germline V gene lookup returns CDR1 SGHVS and CDR2 FQNEAQ. There are 14 residues in the CDR3. The CDR3 DNA reads as TGTGCCAGCAGCGTCGACAGGGGTTACGACGAGCAGTACTTC. Translating gives CASSVDRGYDEQYF. The full variable domain, rest sourced from reference TRBV7-8 and TRBJ2-7, is GAGVSQSPRYKVAKRGQDVALRCDPISGHVSLFWYQQALGQGPEFLTYFQNEAQLDKSGLPSDRFFAERPEGSVSTLKIQRTQQEDSAVYLCASSVDRGYDEQYFGPGTRLTVT.

This chain connects TRBV3-1 (or the pseudogene TRBV3-2) to TRBJ2-7, with D perhaps matching TRBD1 (5 bases). V was shortened by 0 bases and J by 3 bases, with 6 bases between the two germline ends. CDR3 size: 13 residues. The germline V gene has CDR1 LGHDT and CDR2 YNNKEL (reference sequence). The chain's CDR3 is CASSQDRGYEQYF. CDR3 DNA sequence: TGTGCCAGCAGCCAAGATAGGGGCTACGAGCAGTACTTC.

The chain links TRBV6-4 to TRBJ1-5; TRBD1 is a possible D gene (6 bases). The CDR3 spans 13 residues. Germline V gene data show CDR1 as MRHNA and CDR2 as SNTAGT. V was trimmed by 3 bases and J by 7 bases, leaving 10 bases between them. The CDR3 nucleotides read TGTGCCAGCAGTGAACAGGGTGGACAGCCCCAGCATTTT. Amino acid sequence: CASSEQGGQPQHF.

This chain links TRBV27 with TRBJ2-7; D not certain. V was trimmed by 5 bases and J by 0 bases, leaving 8 bases between them. Germline values: CDR1 MNHEY, CDR2 SMNVEV (reference sequence). This CDR3 comprises 13 residues. This CDR3 is CASSPWASYEQYF. CDR3 nucleotides: TGTGCCAGCAGTCCGTGGGCCTCCTACGAGCAGTACTTC.

V is TRBV5-1 and J is TRBJ2-7; 12 nucleotides agree with TRBD2. The CDR3 has 16 amino acids. V lost 3 bases and J lost 2; bases outside the gene matches: 6. The germline CDR1 and CDR2 sequences are SGHRS and YFSETQ. The CDR3 region is CASSSRLAGVTYEQYF. The CDR3 region has the DNA TGCGCCAGCAGCTCGAGACTAGCGGGAGTTACCTACGAGCAGTACTTC.

CDR3 DNA: TGTGCCAGCAGCTTTGGACAGAGCACAGATACGCAGTATTTT. This gives the protein CASSFGQSTDTQYF. This chain uses TRBV7-2 with TRBJ2-3; maybe TRBD1 (6 bases). The germline CDR1 and CDR2 sequences are SGHTA and FQGNSA. V was cut by 3 bases and J by 0 bases, with 7 bases left in between. The CDR3 is made up of 14 amino acids.

V is TRBV6-5 and J is TRBJ2-5, with 8 positions matching TRBD1. There are 14 residues in the CDR3. With V trimmed by 5 bases and J by 5 bases, 7 bases remained unmatched. Germline lookup yields CDR1 MNHEY and CDR2 SVGAGI. The CDR3 loop reads CASSPRGRLETQYF. DNA for the CDR3: TGTGCCAGCAGTCCCAGGGGGCGCTTGGAGACCCAGTACTTC.

CDR3 in amino acids: CASSEQGAVNTEAFF. The CDR3 coding sequence is TGTGCCAGCAGTGAACAGGGGGCTGTCAACACTGAAGCTTTCTTT. This chain uses TRBV2 with TRBJ1-1; 8 nucleotides line up with TRBD1. CDR3 length: 15 residues. Germline values: CDR1 SNHLY, CDR2 FYNNEI. V gave up 2 bases and J gave up 2 bases; unmatched junction bases: 4. Drawing the rest from reference TRBV2 and TRBJ1-1, the complete variable domain is EPEVTQTPSHQVTQMGQEVILRCVPISNHLYFYWYRQILGQKVEFLVSFYNNEISEKSEIFDDQFSVERPDGSNFTLKIRSTKLEDSAMYFCASSEQGAVNTEAFFGQGTRLTVV.

The gene calls are TRBV7-9 and TRBJ1-1; 8 nucleotides align to TRBD1. This CDR3 contains 14 residues. Losses at the gene ends were 8 bases for V and 1 base for J; bases not matched to a gene: 6. Germline V gene lookup returns CDR1 SEHNR and CDR2 FQNEAQ (reference sequence). The CDR3: CASLLQGANTEAFF. The CDR3, as DNA: TGTGCCAGCCTACTCCAGGGGGCGAACACTGAAGCTTTCTTT.

The CDR3: CATSDRGLGANVLTF. In DNA form, the CDR3 reads TGTGCCACCAGTGACAGGGGGCTTGGGGCCAACGTCCTGACTTTC. The chain has TRBV24-1 and TRBJ2-6; TRBD1 agrees at 8 bases. CDR3 length: 15 amino acids. Germline V gene data show CDR1 as KGHDR and CDR2 as SFDVKD. V shed 4 bases, J shed 3 bases, and the junction held 1 base outside the gene matches.